Presented here are 10 T cell receptor beta chains from one specimen sequenced in a study of lymphopenia after photon versus proton radiotherapy. Assay: immunoSEQ multiplex PCR; the TCRdb copy retains only in-frame clones and omits some. The data show tens of thousands of clones, 83% seen once. The specimen comprised peripheral blood, sampled from a patient treated with photon-based radiotherapy. The receptor source for this set is a man aged 50-59 years with gastric cancer.

The gene calls are TRBV2 and TRBJ1-1; D may be TRBD1 (6 bases). Germline V CDR1 and CDR2: SNHLY, FYNNEI. Trimming removed 6 bases from V and 1 base from J, with 12 bases in between. The CDR3 covers 14 residues. The CDR3 DNA reads as TGTGCCAGCAGGGCGGACAGATGGAACACTGAAGCTTTCTTT. Translation gives CASRADRWNTEAFF.

This chain connects TRBV18 to TRBJ1-5; D is perhaps TRBD1 (5 bases). The CDR3 loop spans 16 amino acids. Germline V gene data show CDR1 as KGHSH and CDR2 as LQKENI. V lost 3 bases, J lost 5 bases, and 17 bases lay in between. The DNA of the CDR3 is TGTGCCAGCTCACCCGCAAGCGTGGACACTTATCAGCCCCAGCATTTT. Translation: CASSPASVDTYQPQHF.

The V call is TRBV6-6, the J call TRBJ2-1; D is undetermined. Trimming removed 7 bases from V and 4 bases from J, with 11 bases in between. The CDR3 consists of 13 residues. CDR1 MNHNY and CDR2 SVGAGI come from the germline V gene (reference sequence). The CDR3 sequence is CASIRDPYNEQFF. The CDR3 DNA sequence: TGTGCCAGCATCAGAGATCCTTACAATGAGCAGTTCTTC.

The chain is built from TRBV6-5 and TRBJ1-2; D is ambiguous. CDR1 MNHEY and CDR2 SVGAGI come from the germline V gene. V lost 5 bases and J 3 bases, leaving 10 bases between the germline ends. This CDR3 region has 13 residues. Here the CDR3 reads CASSPREYYGYTF. In DNA form, the CDR3 reads TGTGCCAGCAGTCCCCGGGAGTACTATGGCTACACCTTC.

The V call is TRBV18, the J call TRBJ2-1, with 11 positions matching TRBD2. This CDR3 spans 15 amino acids. The germline V gene encodes CDR1 KGHSH and CDR2 LQKENI. V gave up 4 bases and J gave up 6 bases; unmatched junction bases: 5. The CDR3 DNA reads as TGTGCCAGCTCACGGACTAGCGGGTCTGGCAATGAGCAGTTCTTC. Its protein is CASSRTSGSGNEQFF.

The chain carries TRBV18 and TRBJ2-7; D gene ambiguous. CDR3 length: 14 amino acids. Germline-derived CDR1 and CDR2 are KGHSH and LQKENI. The V and J ends lost 3 bases and 0 bases respectively, with 9 bases between them. The CDR3 reads CASSPTSSSYEQYF. DNA of the CDR3: TGTGCCAGCTCACCCACCTCGAGCTCCTACGAGCAGTACTTC.

The V gene is TRBV6-1, the J gene TRBJ1-1, with TRBD1 matching over 8 bases. Unmatched junction bases numbered 3, after V lost 6 bases and J lost 3 bases. This CDR3 spans 13 amino acids. Germline loops: CDR1 MNHNS, CDR2 SASEGT. CDR3 sequence reads: CASSQTGDTEAFF. Written as DNA, the CDR3 is TGTGCCAGCAGCCAGACAGGGGACACTGAAGCTTTCTTT.

The chain combines TRBV9 with TRBJ1-5; D remains unclear. Germline-derived CDR1 and CDR2 are SGDLS and YYNGEE. The V end was cut by 4 bases, the J end by 5 bases, with 13 bases between. The CDR3 loop spans 14 amino acids. The CDR3 here is CASSPKGRDQPQHF. In DNA form, the CDR3 reads TGTGCCAGCAGCCCGAAAGGAAGGGATCAGCCCCAGCATTTT.

This clone has only one observation. This rearrangement joins TRBV18 to TRBJ2-5, with 8 bases aligning to TRBD2. Losses at the gene ends were 6 bases for V and 4 bases for J; bases not matched to a gene: 7. CDR3 size: 14 residues. In germline, CDR1 is KGHSH, CDR2 LQKENI. The CDR3 sequence is CASSTFGGGETQYF. CDR3 sequence (DNA): TGTGCCAGCTCGACCTTCGGGGGGGGAGAGACCCAGTACTTC.

For the CDR3, the DNA is TGTGCCAGCAGTTACATGGGATCTGGAGATACGCAGTATTTT. Residues: CASSYMGSGDTQYF. This rearrangement joins TRBV6-5 to TRBJ2-3; no clear D gene. This CDR3 contains 14 residues. Germline V CDR1 and CDR2: MNHEY, SVGAGI. Trimming shortened V by 2 bases and J by 5 bases, and 11 bases separated the two germline ends.